What follows are 13 T cell receptor beta chains derived from one specimen sequenced in a study of radiation and T cells in renal cell carcinoma. Clones were read by immunoSEQ multiplex PCR, and TCRdb kept only the in-frame ones, dropping some. This table has around 180,000 clones, less than 90% appearing once. This sample's time point: blood 4 weeks post-SBRT, at nephrectomy. As to treatment: 15 Gy SBRT to primary tumor, nephrectomy 4 weeks later. Sequencing was performed on blood, taken from a patient whose treatment included radiotherapy and nephrectomy. The receptors derive from a woman between 45 and 60 years old with renal cell carcinoma.

The chain links TRBV18 to TRBJ1-2; D might be TRBD1 (5 bases). Germline CDR1 reads KGHSH; CDR2 reads LQKENI. The CDR3 loop spans 14 amino acids. The germline V and J ends were trimmed by 3 bases and 3 bases, with 11 bases remaining between them. The CDR3 spells CASSPETAYYGYTF. In DNA, the CDR3 is TGTGCCAGCTCACCGGAGACAGCGTACTATGGCTACACCTTC.

The rearrangement links TRBV6-5 to TRBJ1-1, with D possibly being TRBD1 (5 bases). The CDR3 contains 13 residues. Germline V gives CDR1 MNHEY, CDR2 SVGAGI. V was pared by 2 bases and J by 5 bases, with 9 bases between. CDR3 region: CASSYDGGTEAFF. CDR3 bases: TGTGCCAGCAGTTACGACGGGGGGACTGAAGCTTTCTTT.

The chain couples TRBV11-3 to TRBJ2-5, with a tentative D call TRBD2 (6 bases). The V and J ends lost 1 base and 5 bases respectively, with 20 bases between them. This CDR3 spans 17 amino acids. Germline assignment: CDR1 SGHNT and CDR2 YENEEA. DNA of the CDR3: TGTGCCAGCAGCTTAGGAGGGGCGGGGAGCGTTCGGGAGACCCAGTACTTC. Translation gives CASSLGGAGSVRETQYF.

V usage is TRBV30 and J usage is TRBJ2-5, with 10 nucleotides matching TRBD1. This CDR3 comprises 13 residues. CDR1 is GTSNPN, CDR2 SVGIG, per germline (reference sequence). Trimming cost V 6 bases and J 2 bases; bases outside gene matches: 3. CDR3 sequence: CACRQGAQETQYF. CDR3 sequence (DNA): TGTGCCTGTCGACAGGGGGCTCAAGAGACCCAGTACTTC.

The chain has TRBV7-2 and TRBJ1-1, with a tentative D call TRBD1 (6 bases). V lost 5 bases, J lost 1 base, and 14 bases lay in between. CDR3 size: 15 residues. Germline V gene data show CDR1 as SGHTA and CDR2 as FQGNSA. CDR3 loop: CASSPQTGPNTEAFF. CDR3 bases: TGTGCCAGCAGCCCGCAAACAGGGCCGAACACTGAAGCTTTCTTT.

J is TRBJ2-1 and V is TRBV2; 11 nucleotides agree with TRBD2. V lost 6 bases to trimming and J lost 0 bases; unmatched junction nucleotides: 4. The CDR3 covers 16 residues. Germline lookup yields CDR1 SNHLY and CDR2 FYNNEI. As DNA, the CDR3 is TGTGCCAGCAGGGCTAGCGGGGGGAGCTCCTACAATGAGCAGTTCTTC. It yields the protein CASRASGGSSYNEQFF.

This chain uses TRBV30 with TRBJ1-4, with D hard to call. The V and J ends lost 5 bases and 6 bases respectively, with 7 bases between them. Per germline, CDR1 GTSNPN and CDR2 SVGIG (reference sequence). The CDR3 is made up of 11 amino acids. The CDR3 loop reads CAWGYYEKLFF. CDR3 in DNA: TGTGCCTGGGGCTACTATGAAAAACTGTTTTTT.

This CDR3 reads CASTPRKTANTEAFF. The CDR3 DNA is TGTGCCAGCACCCCCCGTAAGACAGCGAACACTGAAGCTTTCTTT. The gene calls are TRBV13 and TRBJ1-1, with D tentatively TRBD1 (5 bases). Trimming cost V 7 bases and J 1 base, with 16 bases left between them. The CDR3 covers 15 residues. In germline, CDR1 is PRHDT, CDR2 FYEKMQ (reference sequence).

The V call is TRBV2, the J call TRBJ1-1, with a possible D match to TRBD1 (6 bases). This CDR3 has 12 residues. V shed 4 bases and J shed 7 bases, with 10 bases lying between them. Looked up from germline, CDR1 is SNHLY and CDR2 is FYNNEI. CDR3 protein: CASSAGTSEAFF. The DNA for the CDR3 is TGTGCCAGCAGTGCCGGGACAAGTGAAGCTTTCTTT. Using reference TRBV2 and TRBJ1-1 for the parts outside the CDR3, the full variable domain is EPEVTQTPSHQVTQMGQEVILRCVPISNHLYFYWYRQILGQKVEFLVSFYNNEISEKSEIFDDQFSVERPDGSNFTLKIRSTKLEDSAMYFCASSAGTSEAFFGQGTRLTVV.

This clone is a singleton in its sample. The sample carries other DNA sequences with the same CDR3. The chain is built from TRBV7-9 and TRBJ1-3, with D maybe TRBD1 (5 bases). CDR1 is SEHNR and CDR2 is FQNEAQ in the germline V gene (reference sequence). Trimming cost V 5 bases and J 1 base, with 15 bases left between them. The CDR3 sequence is 16 residues long. The CDR3 region has the DNA TGTGCCAGCAGCCAACATTGGGACTCTTCTGGAAACACCATATATTTT. It is translated as CASSQHWDSSGNTIYF.

This chain connects TRBV7-8 to TRBJ1-1; the D is unclear. Germline V lookup: CDR1 SGHVS, CDR2 FQNEAQ. V shed 4 bases and J shed 1 base, with 7 bases lying between them. This CDR3 is 13 amino acids long. As DNA, the CDR3 is TGTGCCAGCAGCTCTTATACGAACACTGAAGCTTTCTTT. It yields the protein CASSSYTNTEAFF.

The rearrangement uses TRBV19 and TRBJ2-5; 9 nucleotides line up with TRBD2. The CDR3 length is 15 residues. Germline CDR1 LNHDA, CDR2 SQIVND (reference sequence). With 5 bases clipped from V and 2 bases from J, the junction kept 6 bases outside the gene matches. The CDR3 region has the DNA TGTGCCAGTAGTTCGCTAGCGGGGCAACAAGAGACCCAGTACTTC. Protein product: CASSSLAGQQETQYF. Full variable domain (missing parts from reference TRBV19 and TRBJ2-5): DGGITQSPKYLFRKEGQNVTLSCEQNLNHDAMYWYRQDPGQGLRLIYYSQIVNDFQKGDIAEGYSVSREKKESFPLTVTSAQKNPTAFYLCASSSLAGQQETQYFGPGTRLLVL.

V gene TRBV25-1 combines with J gene TRBJ2-2; tentatively, D is TRBD1 (5 bases). The germline CDR1 and CDR2 sequences are MGHDK and SYGVNS. V was pared by 5 bases and J by 5 bases, with 12 bases between. The CDR3 covers 14 residues. The CDR3 loop reads CASSIQGLTGELFF. The CDR3 DNA sequence: TGTGCCAGCAGTATCCAGGGTCTGACCGGGGAGCTGTTTTTT. The full variable domain, rest sourced from reference TRBV25-1 and TRBJ2-2, is EADIYQTPRYLVIGTGKKITLECSQTMGHDKMYWYQQDPGMELHLIHYSYGVNSTEKGDLSSESTVSRIRTEHFPLTLESARPSHTSQYLCASSIQGLTGELFFGEGSRLTVL.